Here is one T cell receptor beta chain with its context. This clone was counted only a few times. Its antigen is unknown. A read error may produce the germline difference seen at one junction end. The library was made by the immunoSEQ multiplex PCR assay. TCRdb took over this immuneACCESS table, retaining in-frame rearrangements with V and J assigned. Such tables are incomplete; in checked studies, under half of the missing clones stem from an unresolved V gene, and the remainder is unexplained. Within this sample are roughly 120,000 clones, with roughly 84% of them counted one time only. The ten largest clones add up to about 3.2% of the sample. The sample comes from a study of control samples from healthy donors and cancer patients (dated by TCRdb to the early 2020s). The CDR3, from cysteine to phenylalanine, totals 15 residues. Kept here is only the CDR3 DNA, which spans 45 bases and is read in frame from base 1. CDR1 and CDR2 were assigned from the germline V gene as SGDLS and YYNGEE.

The rearrangement combines TRBV9 with TRBJ1-2; the junction holds 7 bases that match TRBD1. Sequenced input: blood. This clonotype originated in a man aged 50-60 years in good health. The CDR3 reads CASSAQGGKDRERQF. Here is the DNA: TGTGCCAGCAGCGCCCAAGGGGGGAAAGACAGGGAAAGGCAATTC.